Listed here are 5 T cell receptor beta chains from one sample, sequenced in a study of blood T cell repertoires in COVID-19. TCRdb's table, derived via immunoSEQ multiplex PCR, lists solely in-frame clones and lacks some. The sample shows 45,000 to 60,000 clones, roughly 78% of them seen only once. Sequencing used peripheral blood. These receptors came from a woman over 75 with acute or convalescent COVID-19.

The J gene is TRBJ2-7, the V gene TRBV2, with D perhaps TRBD2 (6 bases). This CDR3 is 18 amino acids long. With 8 bases removed from V and 1 base from J, the gap between germline ends came to 27 bases. CDR1 and CDR2 from the germline V gene are SNHLY and FYNNEI. The CDR3 DNA follows: TGTGCCAGCCATGCCCCCGCAAAATCGACTAGACGGTCCTACGAGCAGTACTTC. Its translation is CASHAPAKSTRRSYEQYF.

This clone has a single count. This chain joins TRBV2 and TRBJ1-2; 9 bases are shared with TRBD1. The CDR3 is made up of 15 amino acids. V dropped 2 bases and J dropped 5; count of bases not matched to a gene: 6. Germline V gene sequence: CDR1 SNHLY, CDR2 FYNNEI. CDR3 sequence reads: CASSEWGQGGYGYTF. CDR3 bases: TGTGCCAGCAGTGAATGGGGACAGGGAGGATATGGCTACACCTTC.

This clone was observed a handful of times. This rearrangement joins TRBV15 to TRBJ1-6; no reliable D call. The germline V gene encodes CDR1 LNHNV and CDR2 YYDKDF (reference sequence). V gave up 0 bases and J gave up 7 bases, with 7 bases separating them. The CDR3 loop spans 14 amino acids. CDR3 in amino acids: CATSRDLGNSPLHF. DNA for the CDR3: TGTGCCACCAGCAGAGATTTGGGCAATTCACCCCTCCACTTT.

This clone showed up just once. This rearrangement joins TRBV7-2 to TRBJ1-6; a possible D gene is TRBD1 (5 bases). CDR1 and CDR2 from the germline V gene are SGHTA and FQGNSA. The CDR3 totals 16 residues. V lost 1 base and J 7 bases, leaving 14 bases between the germline ends. The CDR3 nucleotides are TGTGCCAGCAGCTTAGATATAACAGGAAAAAATTCACCCCTCCACTTT. Translated, it gives CASSLDITGKNSPLHF. Drawing the rest from reference TRBV7-2 and TRBJ1-6, the complete variable domain is GAGVSQSPSNKVTEKGKDVELRCDPISGHTALYWYRQSLGQGLEFLIYFQGNSAPDKSGLPSDRFSAERTGGSVSTLTIQRTQQEDSAVYLCASSLDITGKNSPLHFGNGTRLTVT.

The chain carries TRBV10-3 and TRBJ1-4; the match to TRBD1 covers 8 bases. The CDR3 contains 18 residues. CDR1 ENHRY and CDR2 SYGVKD come from the germline V gene. Unmatched junction bases numbered 10, after V lost 4 bases and J lost 0 bases. CDR3 nucleotide sequence: TGTGCCATCAGTGCTCCTCGGACAGGGAGGACAACTAATGAAAAACTGTTTTTT. Its translation: CAISAPRTGRTTNEKLFF.